This TCR beta chain was observed in a study of CD8 T cells in Susac syndrome. TCR beta sequences were obtained from blood CD8+ and CD4+ T cells. TEMRA cells underwent FACS enrichment and CD8+ and CD4+ T cells underwent negative isolation. An amount of RNA that ranged from roughly 0.5 to 1 ug was reverse transcribed with random hexamers. TCRdb used MiXCR to reprocess the immunoSEQ multiplex PCR reads, holding one entry per CDR3 protein. The sample includes 140,000 to 150,000 distinct CDR3 sequences, around 94% seen only once; the top ten take over 0.07%. The CDR3 contains 13 residues. Trimming cost V 4 bases and J 3 bases, with 9 bases left between them. Germline CDR1 is SNHLY and CDR2 is FYNNEI.

The chain recombines TRBV2 with TRBJ1-2; maybe TRBD1 (5 bases). Sequencing was performed on CD4+ T cells from PBMCs. This receptor was taken from a human donor in good health. CDR3 sequence: CASSVGEYYGYTF. As DNA, the CDR3 is TGTGCCAGCAGTGTAGGGGAGTACTATGGCTACACCTTC.